This passage covers 9 T cell receptor beta chains from one sample sequenced in a study of cytomegalovirus exposure and HLA in healthy donors. PCR involved 60 Vbeta and 13 Jbeta primers. Repertoires were generated with immunoSEQ multiplex PCR, while TCRdb's copy carries only in-frame clones and drops some. This sample has 150,000 to 200,000 clones, with approximately 80% found just once. Sequencing was done on a sample of PBMCs. All receptors come from a woman between 18 and 29 years old in good health and CMV-seropositive.

The chain links TRBV9 to TRBJ2-1; TRBD2 agrees at 13 bases. The germline V gene has CDR1 SGDLS and CDR2 YYNGEE. With V trimmed by 4 bases and J by 6 bases, 1 base remained unmatched. The CDR3 consists of 14 residues. The CDR3 protein is CASSRTSGGNEQFF. In DNA form, the CDR3 reads TGTGCCAGCAGCCGGACTAGCGGGGGCAATGAGCAGTTCTTC.

To note about this clone: One junction end does not reproduce the germline sequence, and a read error may be involved. The genes are TRBV4-2 and TRBJ2-6; D perhaps matches TRBD1 (5 bases). The V gene's germline CDR1 is LGHNA and CDR2 YNFKEQ. The CDR3 covers 18 residues. CDR3 nucleotide sequence: TGTGCCAGCAGCCAAGATGTGGGTCCGAACCCTGGGGCCAACGGCCTGACTTTC. It codes for CASSQDVGPNPGANGLTF.

CDR3 DNA: TGCGCCAGCAGCCAAGCGAGGGGGCTTGCCGGGGAGCTGTTTTTT. Encoded protein: CASSQARGLAGELFF. V gene TRBV4-1 combines with J gene TRBJ2-2, with 7 bases aligning to TRBD1. The V and J ends lost 1 base and 6 bases, in that order; junction bases with no gene match: 5. Germline assignment: CDR1 MGHRA and CDR2 YSYEKL. This CDR3 is 15 amino acids long.

The chain joins TRBV4-1 to TRBJ2-4; weak D call: TRBD1 (6 bases). V was pared by 1 base and J by 0 bases, with 16 bases between. The germline CDR1 and CDR2 sequences are MGHRA and YSYEKL. The CDR3 consists of 18 residues. The CDR3 coding sequence is TGCGCCAGCAGCCAAGTTCCAGAGGGGGTTCTAGCCAAAAACATTCAGTACTTC. This translates into CASSQVPEGVLAKNIQYF.

This clone was observed once. J is TRBJ1-1 and V is TRBV14; D might be TRBD1 (5 bases). Germline CDR1 reads SGHDN; CDR2 reads FVKESK. The V end was cut by 4 bases, the J end by 0 bases, with 12 bases between. This CDR3 region has 15 residues. The CDR3 coding sequence is TGTGCCAGCAGCCCCCCCGACAGCATGAACACTGAAGCTTTCTTT. This encodes CASSPPDSMNTEAFF.

This CDR3 is CASSPYPRVREQYF. CDR3 DNA: TGTGCCAGCAGCCCCTACCCCAGGGTTCGCGAGCAGTACTTC. V and J are TRBV7-6 and TRBJ2-7, with a possible D match to TRBD1 (5 bases). The CDR3 spans 14 residues. CDR1 is SGHVS and CDR2 is FNYEAQ in the germline V gene. Trimming stripped 5 bases from V and 6 bases from J, with 17 bases between. The full variable domain, its missing parts supplied by reference TRBV7-6 and TRBJ2-7, is GAGVSQSPRYKVTKRGQDVALRCDPISGHVSLYWYRQALGQGPEFLTYFNYEAQQDKSGLPNDRFSAERPEGSISTLTIQRTEQRDSAMYRCASSPYPRVREQYFGPGTRLTVT.

This clone was found once. The gene calls are TRBV4-3 and TRBJ2-7; tentatively, D is TRBD2 (6 bases). CDR3 length equals 14 residues. Germline CDR1 is LGHNA and CDR2 is YSLEER. V lost 0 bases and J 7 bases, leaving 13 bases between the germline ends. CDR3 in DNA: TGCGCCAGCAGCCAAGAGCCGGGACTGAGGGAGCAGTACTTC. This translates into CASSQEPGLREQYF.

The V and J genes are TRBV10-3 and TRBJ2-3; D might be TRBD2 (6 bases). This CDR3 region has 16 residues. CDR1 and CDR2 from the germline V gene are ENHRY and SYGVKD. With 2 bases removed from V and 3 bases from J, the gap between germline ends came to 15 bases. CDR3 nucleotide sequence: TGTGCCATCAGTGAGGGCACCGGGACTCTTACAGATACGCAGTATTTT. Protein product: CAISEGTGTLTDTQYF.

With respect to this clone: The junction differs from germline at one of its ends, possibly a read error. The chain employs TRBV7-2 and TRBJ1-2; D not resolved. The V gene's germline CDR1 is SGHTA and CDR2 FQGNSA. CDR3 length: 15 residues. CDR3 in amino acids: CASSSSPASKYGYTF. The CDR3 DNA is TGTGCCAGCAGCTCTTCCCCCGCCTCTAAGTATGGCTACACCTTC. The full variable domain, its missing parts supplied by reference TRBV7-2 and TRBJ1-2, is GAGVSQSPSNKVTEKGKDVELRCDPISGHTALYWYRQSLGQGLEFLIYFQGNSAPDKSGLPSDRFSAERTGGSVSTLTIQRTQQEDSAVYLCASSSSPASKYGYTFGSGTRLTVV.